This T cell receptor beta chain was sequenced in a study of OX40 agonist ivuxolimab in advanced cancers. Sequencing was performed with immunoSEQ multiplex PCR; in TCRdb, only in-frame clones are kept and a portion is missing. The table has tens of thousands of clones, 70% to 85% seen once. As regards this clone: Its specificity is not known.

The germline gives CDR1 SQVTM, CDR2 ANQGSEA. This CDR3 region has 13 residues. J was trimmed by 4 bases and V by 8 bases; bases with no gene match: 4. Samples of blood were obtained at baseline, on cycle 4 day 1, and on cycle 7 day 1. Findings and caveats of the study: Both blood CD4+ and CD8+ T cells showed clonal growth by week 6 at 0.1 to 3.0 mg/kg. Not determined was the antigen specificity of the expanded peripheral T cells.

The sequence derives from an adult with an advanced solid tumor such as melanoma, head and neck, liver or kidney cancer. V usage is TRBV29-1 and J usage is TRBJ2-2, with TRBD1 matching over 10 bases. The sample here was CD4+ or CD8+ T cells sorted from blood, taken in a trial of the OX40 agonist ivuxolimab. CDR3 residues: CSSRTGGTGELFF. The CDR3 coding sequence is TGCAGCTCTCGGACAGGGGGCACCGGGGAGCTGTTTTTT.